This TCR beta chain originates from a study of prognosis after radiotherapy for stage I lung cancer. Study-wide background: Enrolled patients (approximately 14 men, roughly six women) had a median age of 74.5 years and an age range of roughly 50 to 85 years. Whole-study results and caveats: The question of whether the expanded TCR clones were tumor-specific was not determined.

Trimming left V 5 bases short and J 0 bases short, with 11 bases between. CDR3 length: 15 residues. This clonotype occurred many times. Antigen: not known. Genomic DNA was the source, and TCR beta CDR3 was amplified from it by two-round multiplex PCR. Primers (each specific to one TRBV or TRBJ gene) were used in first-round PCR. Amplification in the second PCR round was performed with universal primers. TCRdb reanalysed the multiplex PCR reads using MiXCR and keeps one entry per CDR3 protein. The data hold tens of thousands of distinct CDR3 sequences, with less than 35% observed a single time. The source was PBMCs, collected before or after stereotactic body radiation therapy (not recorded which). This clonotype originated in a donor older than 45 with non-small cell lung cancer. The chain couples TRBV12-3 or TRBV12-4 to TRBJ1-3, with a possible D match to TRBD1 (5 bases). CDR3 in amino acids: CASSPGTASGNTIYF. The CDR3 DNA sequence: TGTGCCAGCAGTCCCGGGACGGCCTCTGGAAACACCATATATTTT.